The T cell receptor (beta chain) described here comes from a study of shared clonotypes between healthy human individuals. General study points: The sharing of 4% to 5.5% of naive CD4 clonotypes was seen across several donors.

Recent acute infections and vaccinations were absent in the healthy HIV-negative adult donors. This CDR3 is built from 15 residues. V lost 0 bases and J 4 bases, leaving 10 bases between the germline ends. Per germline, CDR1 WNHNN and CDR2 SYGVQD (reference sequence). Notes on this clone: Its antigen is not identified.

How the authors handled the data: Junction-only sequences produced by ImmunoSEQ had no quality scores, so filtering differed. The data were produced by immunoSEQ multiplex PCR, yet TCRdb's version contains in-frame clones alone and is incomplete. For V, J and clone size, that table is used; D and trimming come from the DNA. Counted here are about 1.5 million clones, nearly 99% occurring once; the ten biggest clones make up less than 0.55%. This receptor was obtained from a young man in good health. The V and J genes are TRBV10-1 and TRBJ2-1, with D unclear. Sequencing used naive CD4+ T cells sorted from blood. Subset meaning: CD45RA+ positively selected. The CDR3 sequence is CASSESNQAYNEQFF. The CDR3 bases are TGCGCCAGCAGTGAGTCGAATCAAGCATACAATGAGCAGTTCTTC.